This entry concerns a single T cell receptor beta chain. What it recognizes is unknown. Time point specified: blood 2 weeks post-SBRT. The treatment here: 15 Gy SBRT to primary tumor, nephrectomy 4 weeks later. Radiation-treated patients gave blood at baseline, week 2 and week 4. Clear cell pathology was present in this patient's renal cell carcinoma. This record comes from a study of radiation and T cells in renal cell carcinoma. Findings and caveats of the study: In blood, top tumor clones expanded by 2 weeks, shrinking by 4. Without pretreatment biopsies, baseline tumor clonotype presence was undetermined.

J gave up 0 bases and V 5 bases, and 3 bases lay outside the gene matches. The CDR3 is made up of 14 amino acids. Germline CDR1 is MGHRA and CDR2 is YSYEKL. Repertoires were generated with immunoSEQ multiplex PCR, while TCRdb's copy carries only in-frame clones and drops some. This sample has more than 95,000 clones, with around 81% found just once. The material sequenced was blood, taken from a patient whose treatment included radiotherapy and nephrectomy. The genes are TRBV4-1 and TRBJ2-7; 8 bases map to TRBD1. The TCR was taken from a man aged 45-65 years with renal cell carcinoma. The CDR3 DNA sequence: TGCGCCAGCAGCGCCGACAGGGGCTCCTACGAGCAGTACTTC. Amino acids: CASSADRGSYEQYF.